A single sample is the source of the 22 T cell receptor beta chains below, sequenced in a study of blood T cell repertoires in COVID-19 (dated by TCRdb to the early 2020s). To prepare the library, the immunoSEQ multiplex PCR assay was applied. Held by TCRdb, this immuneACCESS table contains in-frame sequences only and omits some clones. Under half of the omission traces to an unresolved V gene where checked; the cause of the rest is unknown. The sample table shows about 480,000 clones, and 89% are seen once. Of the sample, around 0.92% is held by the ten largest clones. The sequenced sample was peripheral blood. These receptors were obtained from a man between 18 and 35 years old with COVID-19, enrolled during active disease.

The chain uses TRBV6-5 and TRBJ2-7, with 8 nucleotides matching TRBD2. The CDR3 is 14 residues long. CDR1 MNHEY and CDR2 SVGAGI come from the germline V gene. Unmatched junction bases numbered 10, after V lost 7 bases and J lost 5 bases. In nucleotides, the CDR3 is TGTGCCAGCAAGGAGCGGGGGCCTGCGGACGAGCAGTACTTC. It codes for CASKERGPADEQYF.

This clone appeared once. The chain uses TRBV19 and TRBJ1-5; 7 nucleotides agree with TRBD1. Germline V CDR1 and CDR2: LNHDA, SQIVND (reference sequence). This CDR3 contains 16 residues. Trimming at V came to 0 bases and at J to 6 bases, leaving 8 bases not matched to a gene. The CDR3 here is CASSIDRQGGGQPQHF. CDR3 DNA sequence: TGTGCCAGTAGTATAGATAGACAGGGCGGTGGTCAGCCCCAGCATTTT.

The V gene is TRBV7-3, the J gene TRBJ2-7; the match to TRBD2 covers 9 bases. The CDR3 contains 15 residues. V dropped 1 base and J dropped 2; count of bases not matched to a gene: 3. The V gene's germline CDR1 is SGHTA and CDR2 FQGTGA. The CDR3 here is CASSLSTSGPYEQYF. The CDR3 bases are TGTGCCAGCAGCTTAAGTACTAGCGGGCCCTACGAGCAGTACTTC.

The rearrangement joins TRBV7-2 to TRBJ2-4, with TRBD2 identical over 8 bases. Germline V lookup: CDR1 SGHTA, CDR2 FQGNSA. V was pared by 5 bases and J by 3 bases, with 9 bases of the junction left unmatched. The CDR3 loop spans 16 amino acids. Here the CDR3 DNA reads TGTGCCAGCAGCCCCCGCCGGGGGGGTGGCAAAAACATTCAGTACTTC. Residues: CASSPRRGGGKNIQYF.

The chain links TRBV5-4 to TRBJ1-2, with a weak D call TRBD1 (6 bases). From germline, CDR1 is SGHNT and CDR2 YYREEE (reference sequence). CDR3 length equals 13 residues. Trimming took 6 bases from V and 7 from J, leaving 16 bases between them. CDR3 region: CASNVQGARGYTF. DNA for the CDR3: TGTGCCAGCAACGTACAGGGTGCTCGTGGCTACACCTTC.

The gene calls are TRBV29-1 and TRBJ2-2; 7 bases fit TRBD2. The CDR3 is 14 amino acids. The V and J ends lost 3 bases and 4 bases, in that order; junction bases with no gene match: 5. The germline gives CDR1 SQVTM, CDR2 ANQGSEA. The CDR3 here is CSVEAGVGTGELFF. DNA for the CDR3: TGCAGCGTTGAGGCGGGAGTTGGCACCGGGGAGCTGTTTTTT.

CDR3: CASRTGQALTGELFF. CDR3 nucleotides: TGTGCCAGCAGAACGGGACAGGCGCTCACCGGGGAGCTGTTTTTT. This sequence joins TRBV2 and TRBJ2-2; 8 bases align to TRBD1. CDR3 size: 15 residues. CDR1 and CDR2 (germline): SNHLY, FYNNEI. V lost 6 bases to trimming and J lost 4 bases; unmatched junction nucleotides: 7.

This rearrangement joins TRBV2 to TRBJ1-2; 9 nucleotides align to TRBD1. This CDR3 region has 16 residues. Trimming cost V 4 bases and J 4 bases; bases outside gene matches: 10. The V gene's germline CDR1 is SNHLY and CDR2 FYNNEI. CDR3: CASSVGGGTGTYGYTF. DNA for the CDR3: TGTGCCAGCAGTGTAGGAGGGGGGACAGGGACCTATGGCTACACCTTC.

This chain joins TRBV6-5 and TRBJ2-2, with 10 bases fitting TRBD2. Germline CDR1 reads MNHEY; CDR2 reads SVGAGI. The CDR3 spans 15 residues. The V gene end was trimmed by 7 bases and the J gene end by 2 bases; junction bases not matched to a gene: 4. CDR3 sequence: CASKIAGGNTGELFF. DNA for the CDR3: TGTGCCAGCAAAATAGCGGGGGGAAACACCGGGGAGCTGTTTTTT.

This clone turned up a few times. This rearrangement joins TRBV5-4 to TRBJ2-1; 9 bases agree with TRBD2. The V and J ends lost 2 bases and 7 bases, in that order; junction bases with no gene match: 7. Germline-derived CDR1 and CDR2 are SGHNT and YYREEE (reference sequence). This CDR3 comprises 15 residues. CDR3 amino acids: CASSFPAGGRNEQFF. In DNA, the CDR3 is TGTGCCAGCAGCTTCCCAGCGGGAGGAAGGAATGAGCAGTTCTTC.

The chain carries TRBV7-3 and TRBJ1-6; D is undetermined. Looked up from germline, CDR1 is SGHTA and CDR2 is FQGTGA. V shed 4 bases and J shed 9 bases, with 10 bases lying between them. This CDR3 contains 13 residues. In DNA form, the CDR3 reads TGTGCCAGCAGCTCGGAACGGGGTTCACCCCTCCACTTT. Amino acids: CASSSERGSPLHF.

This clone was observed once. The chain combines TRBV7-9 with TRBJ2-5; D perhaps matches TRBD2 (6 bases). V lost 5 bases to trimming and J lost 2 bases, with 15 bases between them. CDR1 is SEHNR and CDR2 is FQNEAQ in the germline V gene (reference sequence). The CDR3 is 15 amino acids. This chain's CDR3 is CASSISGTLQETQYF. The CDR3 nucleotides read TGTGCCAGCAGCATATCCGGGACTCTACAAGAGACCCAGTACTTC.

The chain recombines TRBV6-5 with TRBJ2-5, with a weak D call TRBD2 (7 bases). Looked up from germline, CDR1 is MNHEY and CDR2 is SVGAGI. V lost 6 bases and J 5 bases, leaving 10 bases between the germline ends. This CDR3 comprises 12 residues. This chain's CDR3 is CASSPGGETQYF. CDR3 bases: TGTGCCAGCAGCCCGGGGGGCGAGACCCAGTACTTC.

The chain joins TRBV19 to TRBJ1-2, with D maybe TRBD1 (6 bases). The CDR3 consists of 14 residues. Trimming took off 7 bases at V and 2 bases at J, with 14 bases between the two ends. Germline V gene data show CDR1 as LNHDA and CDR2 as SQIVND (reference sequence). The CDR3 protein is CASTIVGTNYGYTF. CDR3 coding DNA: TGTGCCAGTACCATAGTGGGGACAAACTATGGCTACACCTTC.

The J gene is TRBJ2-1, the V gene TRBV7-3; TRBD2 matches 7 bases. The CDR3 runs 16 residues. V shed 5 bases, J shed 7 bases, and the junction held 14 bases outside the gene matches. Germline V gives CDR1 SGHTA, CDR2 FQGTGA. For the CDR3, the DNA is TGTGCCAGCAGCCCCTCTGGCGGGGGAGGTTGGAATGAGCAGTTCTTC. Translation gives CASSPSGGGGWNEQFF.

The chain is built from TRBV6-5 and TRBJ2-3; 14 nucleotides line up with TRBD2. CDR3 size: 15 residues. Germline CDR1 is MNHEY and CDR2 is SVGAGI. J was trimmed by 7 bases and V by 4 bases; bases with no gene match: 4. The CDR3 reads CASSFGTSGRNTQYF. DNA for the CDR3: TGTGCCAGCAGTTTCGGGACTAGCGGGAGAAATACGCAGTATTTT.

Here the CDR3 reads CATQESGQGADTQYF. For the CDR3, the DNA is TGTGCCACCCAAGAATCGGGACAGGGGGCAGATACGCAGTATTTT. The chain is built from TRBV24-1 and TRBJ2-3; 11 nucleotides align to TRBD1. Germline V gene data show CDR1 as KGHDR and CDR2 as SFDVKD. J gave up 4 bases and V 9 bases, and 8 bases lay outside the gene matches. This CDR3 comprises 15 residues.

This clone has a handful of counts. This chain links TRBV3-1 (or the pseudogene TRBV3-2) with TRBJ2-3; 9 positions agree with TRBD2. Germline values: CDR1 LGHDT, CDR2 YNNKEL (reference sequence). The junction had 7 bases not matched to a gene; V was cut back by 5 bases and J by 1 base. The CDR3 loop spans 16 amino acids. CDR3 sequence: CASSKKIAGGTDTQYF. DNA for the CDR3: TGTGCCAGCAGCAAGAAAATAGCGGGGGGCACAGATACGCAGTATTTT.

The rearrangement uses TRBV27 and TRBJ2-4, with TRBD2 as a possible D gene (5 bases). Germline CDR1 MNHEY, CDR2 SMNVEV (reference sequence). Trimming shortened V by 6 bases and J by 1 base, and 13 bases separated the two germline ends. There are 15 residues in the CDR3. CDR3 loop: CASRGVRAAKNIQYF. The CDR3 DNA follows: TGTGCCAGCAGGGGAGTAAGGGCGGCCAAAAACATTCAGTACTTC.

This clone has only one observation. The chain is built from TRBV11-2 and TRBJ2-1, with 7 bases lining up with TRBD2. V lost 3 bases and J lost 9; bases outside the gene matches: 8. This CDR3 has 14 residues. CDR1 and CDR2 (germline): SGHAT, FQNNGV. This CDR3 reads CASSFGGSRGEQFF. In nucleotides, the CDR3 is TGTGCCAGCAGCTTTGGCGGGAGTAGAGGTGAGCAGTTCTTC.

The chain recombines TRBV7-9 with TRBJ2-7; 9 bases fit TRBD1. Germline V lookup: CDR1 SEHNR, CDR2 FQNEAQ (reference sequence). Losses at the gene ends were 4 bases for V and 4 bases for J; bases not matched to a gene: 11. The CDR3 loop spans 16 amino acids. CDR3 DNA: TGTGCCAGCAGCTATTCGTCCATGGACAGGGGTTACGAGCAGTACTTC. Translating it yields CASSYSSMDRGYEQYF.

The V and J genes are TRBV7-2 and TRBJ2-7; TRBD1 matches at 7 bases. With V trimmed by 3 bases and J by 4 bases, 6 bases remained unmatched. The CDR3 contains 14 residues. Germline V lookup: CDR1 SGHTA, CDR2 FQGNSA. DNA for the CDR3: TGTGCCAGCAGCTTCAGGGACAGATTGTACGAGCAGTACTTC. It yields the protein CASSFRDRLYEQYF. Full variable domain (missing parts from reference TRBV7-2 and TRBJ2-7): GAGVSQSPSNKVTEKGKDVELRCDPISGHTALYWYRQSLGQGLEFLIYFQGNSAPDKSGLPSDRFSAERTGGSVSTLTIQRTQQEDSAVYLCASSFRDRLYEQYFGPGTRLTVT.